This T cell receptor (beta chain) stems from a study of blood T cell repertoires in COVID-19. Repertoires were generated with immunoSEQ multiplex PCR, while TCRdb's copy carries only in-frame clones and drops some. Of under 200,000 clones in the sample, 80% to 85% were seen once. The CDR3 sequence is 12 residues long. The germline V gene encodes CDR1 SNHLY and CDR2 FYNNEI. With 7 bases removed from V and 9 bases from J, the gap between germline ends came to 13 bases. J is TRBJ1-5 and V is TRBV2, with D uncertain. The TCR comes from a woman in her sixties with acute or convalescent COVID-19. Material for sequencing was peripheral blood. CDR3 in DNA: TGTGCCAGCAACGGGAGGGCTGGGCCCCAGCATTTT. It encodes CASNGRAGPQHF.